These T cell receptor beta chains were read from a single sample in a study of T-cell reconstitution after alpha-beta-depleted transplantation in children. Via MiXCR, TCRdb re-called the PCR reads, giving one row per CDR3 protein. The profile shows 190,000 or so distinct CDR3 sequences, approximately 6.6% of them singletons. This material consisted of PBMCs from the stem cell graft donor, taken from the stem cell graft. These receptors came from a human donor who donated a stem cell graft to a child with Wiskott-Aldrich syndrome. Both conserved end residues are trimmed from each CDR3.

J gene | V gene | CDR3 protein
TRBJ2-7 | TRBV7-9 | ASSSTGTSFSYEQY
TRBJ1-1 | TRBV4-2 | ASSQEAGAVGTEAF
TRBJ2-3 | TRBV11-2 | ASSVLQSTDTQY
TRBJ1-1 | TRBV6-1 | ASSETETNTEAF
TRBJ1-3 | TRBV29-1 | SVSQRSGNTIY
TRBJ2-2 | TRBV12-3/TRBV12-4 | ASSFHQGGTGELF
TRBJ1-1 | TRBV4-1 | ASSLARGNTEAF
TRBJ2-1 | TRBV5-1 | ASNPGTWGNEQF
TRBJ2-2 | TRBV7-6 | ASSLVVQGGTGELF
TRBJ2-1 | TRBV6-1 | ASSKRSLTGSRNEQF
TRBJ2-7 | TRBV6-6 | ASIRGPSYEQY
TRBJ2-6 | TRBV6-5 | ASSYSGANVLT
TRBJ1-1 | TRBV5-4 | ASTLGGETEAF
TRBJ1-1 | TRBV18 | ASSPVSTTEAF
TRBJ2-1 | TRBV29-1 | SVEGSQGHSYNEQF
TRBJ2-7 | TRBV14 | ASSKGDRGSYEQY
TRBJ1-5 | TRBV12-3/TRBV12-4 | ASGQGSNQPQH
TRBJ1-6 | TRBV5-1 | ASSLRDKNSPLH
TRBJ2-1 | TRBV6-5 | ASSTTGGYNEQF
TRBJ1-2 | TRBV10-3 | AISGVGGGYT
TRBJ2-1 | TRBV25-1 | ASSESGGRQF
TRBJ1-2 | TRBV4-2 | ASSQERTGESYGYT
TRBJ2-5 | TRBV12-3/TRBV12-4 | ASSFGLSGGAQY
TRBJ1-1 | TRBV5-1 | ASSLKQVNTEAF
TRBJ2-2 | TRBV12-3/TRBV12-4 | ASPLKGLYGELF
TRBJ2-1 | TRBV20-1 | SAGPSYNEQF
TRBJ2-6 | TRBV6-2/TRBV6-3 | ASSYSRVLAGGESGANVLT
TRBJ2-5 | TRBV5-1 | ASSRGGGVQETQY
TRBJ2-1 | TRBV2 | ASSDRSNTKVYNEQF
TRBJ2-3 | TRBV12-3/TRBV12-4 | ASSLAGGRLETDTQY
TRBJ1-4 | TRBV7-6 | ASSSYHATNEKLF
TRBJ1-2 | TRBV4-2 | ASSQETGTNYGYT
TRBJ2-7 | TRBV5-1 | ASSWGDRNSYEQY
TRBJ2-7 | TRBV28 | ASTSQGYEQY
TRBJ2-1 | TRBV7-9 | ASSFGTLAGNYNEQF
TRBJ1-1 | TRBV20-1 | SAYRATEAF
TRBJ2-5 | TRBV7-6 | ASSASQGAQKTQY
TRBJ2-3 | TRBV10-2 | ASSETGRSDTQY
TRBJ1-2 | TRBV4-2 | ASSQVEQVAKGYT